The 9 T cell receptor beta chains below all came from one sample that was sequenced in a study of tumor-infiltrating lymphocytes in oesophageal squamous cell carcinoma (dated by TCRdb to 2016 to 2017). Library prep was done by PCR. Sequencing relied on an Illumina HiSeq 2000. TCRdb reprocessing: public reads trimmed at Q25 with fastp, clones called with MiXCR, in-frame beta chains kept. Rows are combined by CDR3 protein, so each entry shows the most common genes and DNA. The sample includes about 7,200 distinct CDR3 sequences, with 15% to 17% observed a single time. 10% to 15% of the sample lies in the top ten. The specimen sequenced was blood. The receptors stem from a male donor with esophageal squamous cell carcinoma.

This clonotype was counted only a few times. The chain combines TRBV20-1 with TRBJ2-3; D is perhaps TRBD2 (6 bases). The CDR3 has 11 residues. V was shortened by 4 bases and J by 14 bases, with 16 bases between the two germline ends. CDR1 DFQATT and CDR2 SNEGSKA come from the germline V gene (reference sequence). The CDR3 protein is CSAKAGTQRYF. The CDR3 nucleotides are TGCAGTGCTAAGGCCGGGACTCAGAGGTATTTT.

The sample holds many counts of this clonotype. The V and J genes are TRBV4-1 and TRBJ1-2, with 8 bases fitting TRBD1. Germline loops: CDR1 MGHRA, CDR2 YSYEKL. With 1 base clipped from V and 7 bases from J, the junction kept 11 bases outside the gene matches. CDR3 size: 16 residues. CDR3 sequence (DNA): TGCGCCAGCAGCCAAGGCGGGGGCCAGGGGGCGTCTGGCTACACCTTC. It translates to CASSQGGGQGASGYTF.

Turning to this clonotype: A read error is likely, as this CDR3 ends without the conserved phenylalanine or tryptophan. The limits of the CDR3 on the DNA are not certain, so only TCRdb's listed CDR3 is given. The chain uses TRBV7-3 and TRBJ2-6; TRBD2 was called by the table and not checked on the DNA. Ends included, the CDR3 has 17 residues. Germline assignment: CDR1 SGHTA and CDR2 FQGTGA. CDR3 region: CASSTGLAGVNEQFFGA.

This clonotype was observed at least ten times. The chain carries TRBV12-3 or TRBV12-4 and TRBJ1-3; D possibly corresponds to TRBD1 (5 bases). Trimming left V 4 bases short and J 2 bases short, with 15 bases between. This CDR3 is 16 amino acids long. CDR3 nucleotide sequence: TGTGCCAGCAGTTCCTACCCGGAAGGGGCTGGAAACACCATATATTTT. It codes for CASSSYPEGAGNTIYF.

This sequence joins TRBV11-3 and TRBJ2-7; 8 nucleotides match TRBD1. The CDR3 is made up of 12 amino acids. Germline V CDR1 and CDR2: SGHNT, YENEEA. The V and J ends lost 5 bases and 7 bases, in that order; junction bases with no gene match: 4. CDR3 bases: TGTGCCAGCAGCCCCCAGGGGGCTGAGCAGTACTTC. This encodes CASSPQGAEQYF. Based on the CDR3 plus reference TRBV11-3 and TRBJ2-7, the full variable domain is EAGVVQSPRYKIIEKKQPVAFWCNPISGHNTLYWYLQNLGQGPELLIRYENEEAVDDSQLPKDRFSAERLKGVDSTLKIQPAELGDSAVYLCASSPQGAEQYFGPGTRLTVT.

This chain uses TRBV6-1 with TRBJ1-2; possibly TRBD1 for D (5 bases). From germline, CDR1 is MNHNS and CDR2 SASEGT. The V end was cut by 6 bases, the J end by 4 bases, with 18 bases between. CDR3 length: 15 amino acids. CDR3 in amino acids: CASRIYQGKSYGYTF. The CDR3 region has the DNA TGTGCCAGCAGGATATATCAGGGAAAGTCCTATGGCTACACCTTC.

The rearrangement links TRBV12-3 or TRBV12-4 to TRBJ1-5; 8 bases are shared with TRBD1. V shed 9 bases and J 15 bases; nucleotides not matched to a gene: 19. The length of the CDR3 is 14 residues. The CDR3 DNA sequence: TGTGCCAGGAGTGGACAGGGACGCAAGCAGCCCGGGCATTTT. Protein product: CARSGQGRKQPGHF.

This clonotype was seen many times. No conserved phenylalanine or tryptophan is present at the end of the CDR3, so a read error is the likely explanation. Because the CDR3's place on the DNA is in doubt, the DNA is left out and the CDR3 is given as listed by TCRdb. The chain uses TRBV6-1 and TRBJ2-6; the tabulated D call, TRBD1, remains unverified against the DNA. Both ends counted, the CDR3 spans 9 residues. The V gene's germline CDR1 is MNHNS and CDR2 SASEGT. Here the CDR3 reads CASSNSSGT.

This clonotype was detected many times. V is TRBV7-9 and J is TRBJ1-2, with no clear D. The CDR3 spans 13 residues. V was clipped by 0 bases and J by 6 bases, with 8 bases between them. In germline, CDR1 is SEHNR, CDR2 FQNEAQ (reference sequence). CDR3 protein: CASSLAQENGYTF. The CDR3 DNA reads TGTGCCAGCAGCTTAGCGCAGGAGAATGGCTACACCTTC.